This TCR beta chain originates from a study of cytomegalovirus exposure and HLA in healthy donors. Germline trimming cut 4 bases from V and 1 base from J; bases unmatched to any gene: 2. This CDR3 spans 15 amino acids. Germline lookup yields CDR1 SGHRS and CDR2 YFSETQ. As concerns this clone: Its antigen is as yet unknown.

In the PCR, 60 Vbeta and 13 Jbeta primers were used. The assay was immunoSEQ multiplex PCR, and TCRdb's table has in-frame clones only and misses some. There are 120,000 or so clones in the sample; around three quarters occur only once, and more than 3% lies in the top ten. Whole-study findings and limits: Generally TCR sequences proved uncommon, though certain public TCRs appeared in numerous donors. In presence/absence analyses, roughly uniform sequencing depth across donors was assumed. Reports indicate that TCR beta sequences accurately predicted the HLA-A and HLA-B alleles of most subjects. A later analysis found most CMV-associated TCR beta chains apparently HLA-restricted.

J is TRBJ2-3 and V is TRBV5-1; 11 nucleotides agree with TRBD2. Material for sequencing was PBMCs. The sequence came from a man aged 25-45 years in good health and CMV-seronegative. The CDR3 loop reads CASSGTSGGTDTQYF. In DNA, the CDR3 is TGCGCCAGCAGCGGGACTAGCGGAGGCACAGATACGCAGTATTTT.